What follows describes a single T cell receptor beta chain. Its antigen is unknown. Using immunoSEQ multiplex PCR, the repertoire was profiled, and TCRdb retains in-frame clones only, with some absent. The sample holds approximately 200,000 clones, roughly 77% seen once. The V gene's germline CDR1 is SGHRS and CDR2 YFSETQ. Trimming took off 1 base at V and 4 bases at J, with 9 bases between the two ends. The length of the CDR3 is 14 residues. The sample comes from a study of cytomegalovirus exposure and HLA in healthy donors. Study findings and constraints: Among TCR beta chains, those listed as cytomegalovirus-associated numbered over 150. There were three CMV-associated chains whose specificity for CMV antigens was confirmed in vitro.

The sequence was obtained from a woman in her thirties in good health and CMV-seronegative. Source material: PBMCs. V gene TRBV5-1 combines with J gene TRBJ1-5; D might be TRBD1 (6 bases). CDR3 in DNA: TGCGCCAGCAGCTTGATGGACAGAAATCAGCCCCAGCATTTT. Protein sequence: CASSLMDRNQPQHF.